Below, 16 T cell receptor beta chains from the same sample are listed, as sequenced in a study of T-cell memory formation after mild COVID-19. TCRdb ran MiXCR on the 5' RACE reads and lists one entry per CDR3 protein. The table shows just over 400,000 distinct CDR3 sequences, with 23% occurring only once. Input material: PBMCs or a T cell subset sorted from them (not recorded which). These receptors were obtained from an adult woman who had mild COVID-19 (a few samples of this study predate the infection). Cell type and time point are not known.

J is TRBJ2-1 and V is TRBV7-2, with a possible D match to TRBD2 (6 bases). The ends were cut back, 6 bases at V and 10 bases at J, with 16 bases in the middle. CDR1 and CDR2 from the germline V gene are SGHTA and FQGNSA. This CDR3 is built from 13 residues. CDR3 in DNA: TGTGCCAGCAGAGCCTTTAACGGGGGAGAGCAGTTCTTC. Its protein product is CASRAFNGGEQFF.

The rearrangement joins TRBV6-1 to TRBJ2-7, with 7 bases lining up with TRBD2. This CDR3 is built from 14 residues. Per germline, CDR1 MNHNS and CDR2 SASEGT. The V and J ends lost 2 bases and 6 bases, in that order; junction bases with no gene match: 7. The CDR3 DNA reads TGTGCCAGCAGTGAATGGGGGGGAAGTAGCGAGCAGTACTTC. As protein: CASSEWGGSSEQYF.

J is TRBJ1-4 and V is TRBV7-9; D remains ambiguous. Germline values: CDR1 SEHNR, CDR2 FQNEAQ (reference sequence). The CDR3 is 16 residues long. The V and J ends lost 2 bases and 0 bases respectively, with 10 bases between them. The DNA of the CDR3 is TGTGCCAGCAGCTTATGGGCGGGATCAACTAATGAAAAACTGTTTTTT. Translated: CASSLWAGSTNEKLFF.

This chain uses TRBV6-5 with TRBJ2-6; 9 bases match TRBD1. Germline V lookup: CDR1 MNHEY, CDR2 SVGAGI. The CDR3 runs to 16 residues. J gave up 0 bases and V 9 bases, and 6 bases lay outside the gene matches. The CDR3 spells CASKDRGFSGANVLTF. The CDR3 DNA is TGTGCCAGTAAGGACAGGGGCTTCTCTGGGGCCAACGTCCTGACTTTC.

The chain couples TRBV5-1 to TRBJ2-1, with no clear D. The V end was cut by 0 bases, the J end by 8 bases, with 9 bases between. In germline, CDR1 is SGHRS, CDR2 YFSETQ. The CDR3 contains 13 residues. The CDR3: CASSLGTMDEQFF. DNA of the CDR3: TGCGCCAGCAGCTTGGGTACCATGGATGAGCAGTTCTTC.

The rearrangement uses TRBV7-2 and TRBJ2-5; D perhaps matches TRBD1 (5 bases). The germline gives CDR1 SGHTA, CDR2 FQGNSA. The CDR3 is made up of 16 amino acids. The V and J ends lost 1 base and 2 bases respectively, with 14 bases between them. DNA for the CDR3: TGTGCCAGCAGCTTAGGACGGGCCAGGGTACAAGAGACCCAGTACTTC. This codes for CASSLGRARVQETQYF.

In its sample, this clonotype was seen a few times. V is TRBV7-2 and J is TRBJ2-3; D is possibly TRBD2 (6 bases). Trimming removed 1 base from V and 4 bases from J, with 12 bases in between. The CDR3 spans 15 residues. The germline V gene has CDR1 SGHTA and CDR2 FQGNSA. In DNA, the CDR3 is TGTGCCAGCAGCTTAGGCAGAGCGGGTTCAGATACGCAGTATTTT. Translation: CASSLGRAGSDTQYF.

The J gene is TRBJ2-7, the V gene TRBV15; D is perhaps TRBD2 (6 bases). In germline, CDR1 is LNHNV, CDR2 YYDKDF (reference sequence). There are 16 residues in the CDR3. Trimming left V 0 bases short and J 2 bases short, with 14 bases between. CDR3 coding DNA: TGTGCCACCAGCAGAGATGAGGGCGGGACCGCCTACGAGCAGTACTTC. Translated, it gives CATSRDEGGTAYEQYF.

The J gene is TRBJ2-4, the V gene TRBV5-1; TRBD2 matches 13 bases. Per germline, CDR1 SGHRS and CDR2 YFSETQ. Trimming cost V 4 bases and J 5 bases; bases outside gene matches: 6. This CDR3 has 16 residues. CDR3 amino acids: CASSPGGLAGENIQYF. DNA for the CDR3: TGCGCCAGCAGCCCGGGAGGACTAGCGGGGGAAAACATTCAGTACTTC.

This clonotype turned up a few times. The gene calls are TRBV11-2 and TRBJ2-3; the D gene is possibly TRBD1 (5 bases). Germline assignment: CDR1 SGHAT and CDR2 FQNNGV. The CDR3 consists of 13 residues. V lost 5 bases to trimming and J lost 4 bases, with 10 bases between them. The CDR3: CASSPSTADTQYF. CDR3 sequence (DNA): TGTGCCAGCAGCCCTTCGACAGCAGATACGCAGTATTTT. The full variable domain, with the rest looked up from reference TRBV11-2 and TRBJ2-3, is EAGVAQSPRYKIIEKRQSVAFWCNPISGHATLYWYQQILGQGPKLLIQFQNNGVVDDSQLPKDRFSAERLKGVDSTLKIQPAKLEDSAVYLCASSPSTADTQYFGPGTRLTVL.

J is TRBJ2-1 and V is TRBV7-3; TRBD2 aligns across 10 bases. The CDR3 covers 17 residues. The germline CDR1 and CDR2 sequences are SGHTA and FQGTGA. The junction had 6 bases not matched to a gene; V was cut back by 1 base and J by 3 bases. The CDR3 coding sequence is TGTGCCAGCAGCTTAATGGGGCTAGCGGGGGTCTACAATGAGCAGTTCTTC. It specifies CASSLMGLAGVYNEQFF.

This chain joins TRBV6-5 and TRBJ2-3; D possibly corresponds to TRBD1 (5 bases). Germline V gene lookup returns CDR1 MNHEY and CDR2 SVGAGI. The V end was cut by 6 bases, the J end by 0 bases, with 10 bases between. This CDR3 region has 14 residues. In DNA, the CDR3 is TGTGCCAGCAGAGGGGCCCCTAGCACAGATACGCAGTATTTT. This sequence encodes CASRGAPSTDTQYF.

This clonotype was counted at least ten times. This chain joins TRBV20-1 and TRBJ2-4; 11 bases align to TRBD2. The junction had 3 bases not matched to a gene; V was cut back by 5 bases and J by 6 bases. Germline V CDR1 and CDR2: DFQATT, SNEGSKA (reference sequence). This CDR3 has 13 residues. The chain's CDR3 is CSALAGGANIQYF. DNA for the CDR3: TGCAGTGCTTTAGCGGGAGGGGCAAACATTCAGTACTTC.

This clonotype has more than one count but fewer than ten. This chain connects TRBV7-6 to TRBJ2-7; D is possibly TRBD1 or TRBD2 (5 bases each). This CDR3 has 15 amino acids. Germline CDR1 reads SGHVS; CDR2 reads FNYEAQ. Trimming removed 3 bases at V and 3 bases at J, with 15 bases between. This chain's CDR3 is CASSLGPPGNYEQYF. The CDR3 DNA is TGTGCCAGCAGCTTGGGACCCCCAGGAAACTACGAGCAGTACTTC.

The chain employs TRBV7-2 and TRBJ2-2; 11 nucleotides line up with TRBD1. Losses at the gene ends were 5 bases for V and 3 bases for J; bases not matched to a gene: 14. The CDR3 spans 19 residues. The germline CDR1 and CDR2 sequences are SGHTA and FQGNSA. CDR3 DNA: TGTGCCAGCAGCCAACCGGGACAGGGGGAATTGTGGTACACCGGGGAGCTGTTTTTT. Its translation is CASSQPGQGELWYTGELFF.

The CDR3 nucleotides are TGTGCCAGCAGCTTAGTTCGGTCGCTAGCGGGGGGCACAGATACGCAGTATTTT. Amino acid sequence: CASSLVRSLAGGTDTQYF. The chain joins TRBV7-3 to TRBJ2-3; 10 nucleotides line up with TRBD2. Germline CDR1 SGHTA, CDR2 FQGTGA. The CDR3 loop spans 18 amino acids. The V gene end was trimmed by 2 bases and the J gene end by 1 base; junction bases not matched to a gene: 9.